One and the same sample provided the 19 T cell receptor beta chains below, sequenced in a study of T cell changes during pregnancy in multiple sclerosis. Here immunoSEQ multiplex PCR was the method, and the copy in TCRdb shows in-frame clones only, minus some. The table has 30,000 to 45,000 clones, over 75% seen once. Here the sequenced sample was CD8+ T cells from peripheral blood mononuclear cells, taken in the third trimester of pregnancy. Every receptor here comes from a female donor with multiple sclerosis, enrolled in a pregnancy study.

The CDR3 reads CASHGQGNTGELFF. As DNA, the CDR3 is TGTGCCAGCCATGGACAGGGGAACACCGGGGAGCTGTTTTTT. The V gene is TRBV6-5, the J gene TRBJ2-2, with 8 bases fitting TRBD1. The J segment lost 1 base and the V segment lost 8 bases, leaving 3 bases of the junction unmatched. CDR3 size: 14 residues. Germline CDR1 reads MNHEY; CDR2 reads SVGAGI.

The chain has TRBV7-9 and TRBJ2-5; TRBD2 matches at 10 bases. This CDR3 has 15 residues. The V gene end was trimmed by 8 bases and the J gene end by 4 bases; junction bases not matched to a gene: 10. CDR1 is SEHNR, CDR2 FQNEAQ, per germline (reference sequence). CDR3 sequence reads: CASRDSSGRAETQYF. The CDR3 bases are TGTGCCAGCCGAGACTCGAGCGGGAGGGCAGAGACCCAGTACTTC.

This clone was picked up a small number of times. The rearrangement uses TRBV6-5 and TRBJ1-6, with D uncertain. Trimming pared 6 bases from V and 6 bases from J, leaving 18 bases between. Germline-derived CDR1 and CDR2 are MNHEY and SVGAGI. This CDR3 comprises 16 residues. The CDR3 is CASRYKILYLNSPLHF. The CDR3 region has the DNA TGTGCCAGCAGGTACAAAATACTGTACCTTAATTCACCCCTCCACTTT.

This sequence joins TRBV28 and TRBJ2-3; D unclear. The germline V and J ends were trimmed by 10 bases and 2 bases, with 16 bases remaining between them. The germline gives CDR1 MDHEN, CDR2 SYDVKM. CDR3 size: 14 residues. The CDR3 sequence is CATATAIDTDTQYF. As DNA, the CDR3 is TGTGCCACCGCCACCGCCATAGACACAGATACGCAGTATTTT. The variable domain in full, with the rest retrieved from reference TRBV28 and TRBJ2-3, is DVKVTQSSRYLVKRTGEKVFLECVQDMDHENMFWYRQDPGLGLRLIYFSYDVKMKEKGDIPEGYSVSREKKERFSLILESASTNQTSMYLCATATAIDTDTQYFGPGTRLTVL.

The chain has TRBV5-1 and TRBJ1-1; maybe TRBD1 (6 bases). Per germline, CDR1 SGHRS and CDR2 YFSETQ. The ends were cut back, 0 bases at V and 3 bases at J, with 9 bases in the middle. The CDR3 covers 14 residues. The CDR3 loop is CASSLGTGYTEAFF. Written as DNA, the CDR3 is TGCGCCAGCAGCTTGGGTACAGGGTACACTGAAGCTTTCTTT.

The CDR3 coding sequence is TGTGCCAGCAGTTACTCGAGGCAGGGGGAGCAGTACTTC. Encoded protein: CASSYSRQGEQYF. The chain combines TRBV6-5 with TRBJ2-7, with a tentative D call TRBD1 (6 bases). This CDR3 contains 13 residues. V lost 0 bases and J 7 bases, leaving 10 bases between the germline ends. Looked up from germline, CDR1 is MNHEY and CDR2 is SVGAGI.

In this sample, this clone turned up a few times. V usage is TRBV20-1 and J usage is TRBJ1-1, with TRBD1 as a possible D gene (6 bases). V shed 3 bases and J shed 8 bases, with 7 bases lying between them. CDR1 is DFQATT, CDR2 SNEGSKA, per germline (reference sequence). This CDR3 comprises 10 residues. The CDR3 loop reads CSASRGEAFF. The CDR3 nucleotides are TGCAGTGCTAGCAGGGGAGAAGCTTTCTTT.

The chain couples TRBV7-9 to TRBJ2-2; TRBD2 agrees at 10 bases. The CDR3 has 17 residues. V lost 4 bases to trimming and J lost 2 bases; unmatched junction nucleotides: 7. Germline assignment: CDR1 SEHNR and CDR2 FQNEAQ (reference sequence). CDR3: CASSSTLAGDNTGELFF. For the CDR3, the DNA is TGTGCCAGCAGCTCGACCCTAGCGGGAGACAACACCGGGGAGCTGTTTTTT.

This sequence joins TRBV6-6 and TRBJ2-7, with 10 bases identical to TRBD1. Germline V gene sequence: CDR1 MNHNY, CDR2 SVGAGI (reference sequence). The trim removed 5 bases at V and 4 bases at J, leaving 5 bases unmatched. The CDR3 runs 14 residues. This CDR3 is CASSAGTGVYEQYF. The CDR3 DNA sequence: TGTGCCAGCAGTGCCGGGACAGGGGTGTACGAGCAGTACTTC.

V usage is TRBV4-1 and J usage is TRBJ2-1; 7 bases align to TRBD2. This CDR3 contains 17 residues. From germline, CDR1 is MGHRA and CDR2 YSYEKL. V lost 3 bases, J lost 8 bases, and 16 bases stayed unmatched. CDR3 DNA sequence: TGCGCCAGCAGCCATCTCCCCCCGGGGGAGGGCCGGTATGAGCAGTTCTTC. This sequence encodes CASSHLPPGEGRYEQFF.

The V gene is TRBV29-1, the J gene TRBJ2-1, with no clear D. With 4 bases removed from V and 5 bases from J, the gap between germline ends came to 6 bases. The CDR3 extends over 11 amino acids. Germline-derived CDR1 and CDR2 are SQVTM and ANQGSEA. The CDR3 coding sequence is TGCAGCGTTGGTAGAGACAATGAGCAGTTCTTC. Translating gives CSVGRDNEQFF.

The V call is TRBV6-5, the J call TRBJ1-1; the D is unclear. This CDR3 has 14 residues. The germline gives CDR1 MNHEY, CDR2 SVGAGI. V was clipped by 3 bases and J by 2 bases, with 10 bases between them. CDR3 DNA sequence: TGTGCCAGCAGTTATGGACGGGGTAACACTGAAGCTTTCTTT. Translating it yields CASSYGRGNTEAFF.

The chain links TRBV11-2 to TRBJ2-5; 10 nucleotides match TRBD1. Germline values: CDR1 SGHAT, CDR2 FQNNGV. The trim removed 6 bases at V and 5 bases at J, leaving 9 bases unmatched. The CDR3 is 15 amino acids. In DNA form, the CDR3 reads TGTGCCAGCAGGTTAACGGGACAGGGGTGGGAGACCCAGTACTTC. This encodes CASRLTGQGWETQYF.

The genes are TRBV4-3 and TRBJ1-3, with a weak D call TRBD1 (5 bases). The CDR3 has 16 residues. Germline V gives CDR1 LGHNA, CDR2 YSLEER. V lost 2 bases and J lost 0, with 11 bases in between. In DNA, the CDR3 is TGCGCCAGCAGCCAATTCAGGGTGAGCTCTGGAAACACCATATATTTT. The encoded protein is CASSQFRVSSGNTIYF.

The V gene is TRBV12-5, the J gene TRBJ1-1; D may be TRBD1 (5 bases). The ends were cut back, 5 bases at V and 3 bases at J, with 16 bases in the middle. Germline assignment: CDR1 LGHNT and CDR2 FRNRAP. The CDR3 is made up of 15 amino acids. In DNA form, the CDR3 reads TGTGCTAGTGGTGTCTCAGGGAGGGCGGACACTGAAGCTTTCTTT. Protein product: CASGVSGRADTEAFF.

In this sample, this clone turned up once. The chain is built from TRBV30 and TRBJ1-4; 8 bases align to TRBD1. CDR3 length: 17 amino acids. CDR1 is GTSNPN and CDR2 is SVGIG in the germline V gene (reference sequence). J was trimmed by 1 base and V by 4 bases; bases with no gene match: 11. The CDR3 nucleotides are TGTGCCTGGAAGGGACAGGCACTGGGGATAACTAATGAAAAACTGTTTTTT. This gives the protein CAWKGQALGITNEKLFF.

The chain has TRBV4-3 and TRBJ2-7, with 11 bases lining up with TRBD2. The V and J ends lost 8 bases and 2 bases, in that order; junction bases with no gene match: 26. CDR3 length equals 21 residues. Germline CDR1 LGHNA, CDR2 YSLEER. The CDR3 nucleotides read TGCGCCAGCTCCCCCAAATGGGGGCCTTTCCTAGCGGGGGGACCTACCTACGAGCAGTACTTC. It codes for CASSPKWGPFLAGGPTYEQYF.

This clone was seen more than once but under ten times. The chain is built from TRBV5-4 and TRBJ2-1; 10 bases fit TRBD2. Germline values: CDR1 SGHNT, CDR2 YYREEE (reference sequence). The CDR3 consists of 15 residues. The V and J ends lost 1 base and 9 bases, in that order; junction bases with no gene match: 7. The CDR3 loop is CASSLPSGGGIEQFF. In DNA, the CDR3 is TGTGCCAGCAGCTTGCCTAGCGGGGGAGGAATTGAGCAGTTCTTC.

This sequence joins TRBV5-5 and TRBJ2-3; 12 nucleotides align to TRBD1. Trimming removed 2 bases from V and 3 bases from J; junction bases left unmatched: 7. The CDR3 covers 17 residues. CDR1 is SGHKS, CDR2 YYEKEE, per germline (reference sequence). The CDR3 sequence is CASSFGTGGGWTDTQYF. CDR3 sequence (DNA): TGTGCCAGCAGCTTTGGGACAGGGGGCGGATGGACAGATACGCAGTATTTT. The variable domain in full, with the rest retrieved from reference TRBV5-5 and TRBJ2-3, is DAGVTQSPTHLIKTRGQQVTLRCSPISGHKSVSWYQQVLGQGPQFIFQYYEKEERGRGNFPDRFSARQFPNYSSELNVNALLLGDSALYLCASSFGTGGGWTDTQYFGPGTRLTVL.